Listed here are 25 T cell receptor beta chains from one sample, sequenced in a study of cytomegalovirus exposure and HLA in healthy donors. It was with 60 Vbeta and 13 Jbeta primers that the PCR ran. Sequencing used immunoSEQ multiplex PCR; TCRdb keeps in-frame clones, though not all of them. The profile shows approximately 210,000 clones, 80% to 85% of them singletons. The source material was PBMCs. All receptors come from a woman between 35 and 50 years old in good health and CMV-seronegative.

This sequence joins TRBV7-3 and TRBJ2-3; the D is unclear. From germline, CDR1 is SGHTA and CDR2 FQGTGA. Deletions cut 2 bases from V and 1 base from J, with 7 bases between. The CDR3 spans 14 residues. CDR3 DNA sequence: TGTGCCAGCAGCTTAGCGACACGCACAGATACGCAGTATTTT. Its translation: CASSLATRTDTQYF.

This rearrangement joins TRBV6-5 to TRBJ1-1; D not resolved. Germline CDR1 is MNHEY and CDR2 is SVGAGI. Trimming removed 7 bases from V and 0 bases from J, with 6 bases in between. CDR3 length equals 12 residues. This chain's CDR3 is CASKRMNTEAFF. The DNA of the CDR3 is TGTGCCAGCAAGCGGATGAACACTGAAGCTTTCTTT.

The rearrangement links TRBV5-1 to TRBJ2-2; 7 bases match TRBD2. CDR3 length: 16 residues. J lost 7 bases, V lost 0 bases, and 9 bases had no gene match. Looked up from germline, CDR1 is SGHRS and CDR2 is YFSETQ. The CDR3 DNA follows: TGCGCCAGCAGCTTGGCGGCGGGAGTTATAGGCGGGGAGCTGTTTTTT. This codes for CASSLAAGVIGGELFF.

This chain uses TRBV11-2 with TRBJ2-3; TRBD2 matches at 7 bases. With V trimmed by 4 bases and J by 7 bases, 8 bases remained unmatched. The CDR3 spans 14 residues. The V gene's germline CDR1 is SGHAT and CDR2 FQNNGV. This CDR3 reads CASSWEGPWNTQYF. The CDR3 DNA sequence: TGTGCCAGCAGCTGGGAGGGGCCTTGGAATACGCAGTATTTT.

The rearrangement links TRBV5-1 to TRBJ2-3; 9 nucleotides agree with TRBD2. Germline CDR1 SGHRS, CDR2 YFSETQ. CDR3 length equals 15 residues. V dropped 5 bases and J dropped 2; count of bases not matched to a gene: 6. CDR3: CASRELAGVTDTQYF. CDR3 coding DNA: TGCGCCAGCAGGGAACTAGCGGGCGTCACAGATACGCAGTATTTT.

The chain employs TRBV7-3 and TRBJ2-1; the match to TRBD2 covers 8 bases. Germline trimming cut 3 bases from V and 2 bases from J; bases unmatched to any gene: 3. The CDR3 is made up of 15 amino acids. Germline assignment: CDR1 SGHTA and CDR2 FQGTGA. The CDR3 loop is CASSFTGGAYNEQFF. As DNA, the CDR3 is TGTGCCAGCAGCTTCACGGGAGGGGCCTACAATGAGCAGTTCTTC.

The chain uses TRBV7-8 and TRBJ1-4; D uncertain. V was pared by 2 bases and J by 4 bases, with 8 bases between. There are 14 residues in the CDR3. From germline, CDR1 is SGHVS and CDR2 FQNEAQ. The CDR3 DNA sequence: TGTGCCAGCAGCTTAAGTCTATTTAATGAAAAACTGTTTTTT. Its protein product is CASSLSLFNEKLFF.

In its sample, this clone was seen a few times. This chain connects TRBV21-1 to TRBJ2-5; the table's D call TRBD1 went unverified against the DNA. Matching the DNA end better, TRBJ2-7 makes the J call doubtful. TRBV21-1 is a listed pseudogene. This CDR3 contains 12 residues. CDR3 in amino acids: CASSKQGNEQYF. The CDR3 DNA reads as TGTGCCAGCAGCAAGCAGGGTAACGAGCAGTACTTC.

As DNA, the CDR3 is TGTGCCAGCAGGATCCTCCAGTACACTGAAGCTTTCTTT. Translated, it gives CASRILQYTEAFF. The chain links TRBV27 to TRBJ1-1; D remains ambiguous. The V end lost 6 bases, the J end lost 3 bases, and 11 bases lay between the germline ends. The CDR3 covers 13 residues. Germline V gene data show CDR1 as MNHEY and CDR2 as SMNVEV (reference sequence).

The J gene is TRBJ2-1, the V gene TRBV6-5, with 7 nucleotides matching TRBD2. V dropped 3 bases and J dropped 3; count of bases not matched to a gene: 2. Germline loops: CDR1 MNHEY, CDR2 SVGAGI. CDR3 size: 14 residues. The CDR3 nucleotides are TGTGCCAGCAGTTATGGGGACTACTACAATGAGCAGTTCTTC. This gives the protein CASSYGDYYNEQFF.

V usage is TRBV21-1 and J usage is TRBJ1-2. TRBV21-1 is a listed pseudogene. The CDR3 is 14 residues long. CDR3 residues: CASSLGGGDYGYTF. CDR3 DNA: TGTGCCAGCAGCTTGGGGGGGGGCGACTATGGCTACACCTTC.

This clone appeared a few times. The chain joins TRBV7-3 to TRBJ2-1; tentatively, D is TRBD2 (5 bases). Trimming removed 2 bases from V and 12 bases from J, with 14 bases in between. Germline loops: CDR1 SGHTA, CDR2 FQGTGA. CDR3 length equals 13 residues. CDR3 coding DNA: TGTGCCAGCAGCTTAGGAGGCGATTTGGGGCAGTTCTTC. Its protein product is CASSLGGDLGQFF.

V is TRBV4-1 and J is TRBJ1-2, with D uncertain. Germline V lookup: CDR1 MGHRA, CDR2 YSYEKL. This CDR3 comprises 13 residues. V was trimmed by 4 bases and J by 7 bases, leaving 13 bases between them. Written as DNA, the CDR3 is TGCGCCAGCAGCCGAAACATCATCACTGGCTACACCTTC. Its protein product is CASSRNIITGYTF.

CDR3 nucleotide sequence: TGTGCCAGCAGCTTAGGGACACCCACTGAAGCTTTCTTT. Its translation: CASSLGTPTEAFF. This chain links TRBV7-3 with TRBJ1-1, with a possible D match to TRBD1 (6 bases). This CDR3 comprises 13 residues. Deletions cut 2 bases from V and 4 bases from J, with 8 bases between. Germline CDR1 reads SGHTA; CDR2 reads FQGTGA.

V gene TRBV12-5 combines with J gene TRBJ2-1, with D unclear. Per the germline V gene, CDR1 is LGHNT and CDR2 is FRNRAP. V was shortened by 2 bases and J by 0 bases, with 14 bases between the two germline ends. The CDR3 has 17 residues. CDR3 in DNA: TGTGCTAGTGGTTTGCTTATACAGAGAAGCTCCTACAATGAGCAGTTCTTC. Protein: CASGLLIQRSSYNEQFF.

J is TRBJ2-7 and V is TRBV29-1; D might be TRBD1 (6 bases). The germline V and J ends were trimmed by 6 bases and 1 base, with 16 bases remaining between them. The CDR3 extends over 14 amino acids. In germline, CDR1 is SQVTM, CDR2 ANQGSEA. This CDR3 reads CSVRQGPASYEQYF. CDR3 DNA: TGCAGCGTCAGGCAGGGGCCCGCTTCCTACGAGCAGTACTTC.

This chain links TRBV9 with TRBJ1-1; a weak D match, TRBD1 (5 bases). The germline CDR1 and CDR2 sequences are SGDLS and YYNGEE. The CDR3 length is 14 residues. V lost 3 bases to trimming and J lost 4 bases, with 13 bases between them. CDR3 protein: CASSAPPRGTEAFF. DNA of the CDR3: TGTGCCAGCAGCGCTCCCCCTAGGGGCACTGAAGCTTTCTTT.

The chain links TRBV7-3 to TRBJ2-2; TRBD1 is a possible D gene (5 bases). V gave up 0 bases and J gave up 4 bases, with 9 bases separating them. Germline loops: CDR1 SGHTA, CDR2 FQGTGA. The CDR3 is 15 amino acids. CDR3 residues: CASSLTGASTGELFF. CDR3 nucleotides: TGTGCCAGCAGCTTAACAGGGGCGAGCACCGGGGAGCTGTTTTTT.

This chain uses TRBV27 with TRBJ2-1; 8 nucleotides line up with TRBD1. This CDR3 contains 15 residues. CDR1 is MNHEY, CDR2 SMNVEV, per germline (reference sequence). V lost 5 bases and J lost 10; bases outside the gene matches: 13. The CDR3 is CASSPGQGIEPEQFF. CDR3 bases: TGTGCCAGCAGTCCCGGACAGGGTATCGAACCCGAGCAGTTCTTC.

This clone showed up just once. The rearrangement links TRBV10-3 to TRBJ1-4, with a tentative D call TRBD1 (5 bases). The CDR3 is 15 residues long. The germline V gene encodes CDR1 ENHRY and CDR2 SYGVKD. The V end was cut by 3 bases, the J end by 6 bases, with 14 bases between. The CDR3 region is CAISDSGGRDEKLFF. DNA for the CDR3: TGTGCCATCAGTGATTCCGGGGGACGTGATGAAAAACTGTTTTTT.

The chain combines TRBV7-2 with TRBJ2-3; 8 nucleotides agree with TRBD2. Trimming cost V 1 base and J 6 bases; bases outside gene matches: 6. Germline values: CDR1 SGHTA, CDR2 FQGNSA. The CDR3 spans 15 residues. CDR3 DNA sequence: TGTGCCAGCAGCTTAGTTGTCGGGAGGGTCGATACGCAGTATTTT. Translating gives CASSLVVGRVDTQYF. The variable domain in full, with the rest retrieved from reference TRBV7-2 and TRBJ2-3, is GAGVSQSPSNKVTEKGKDVELRCDPISGHTALYWYRQSLGQGLEFLIYFQGNSAPDKSGLPSDRFSAERTGGSVSTLTIQRTQQEDSAVYLCASSLVVGRVDTQYFGPGTRLTVL.

CDR3 bases: TGCGCCAGCAGCCAAGATGCAGGGGCGTTTGGCTACACCTTC. It is translated as CASSQDAGAFGYTF. The V and J genes are TRBV4-3 and TRBJ1-2, with D perhaps TRBD1 (6 bases). Germline CDR1 LGHNA, CDR2 YSLEER. CDR3 length: 14 amino acids. Trimming stripped 0 bases from V and 7 bases from J, with 12 bases between.

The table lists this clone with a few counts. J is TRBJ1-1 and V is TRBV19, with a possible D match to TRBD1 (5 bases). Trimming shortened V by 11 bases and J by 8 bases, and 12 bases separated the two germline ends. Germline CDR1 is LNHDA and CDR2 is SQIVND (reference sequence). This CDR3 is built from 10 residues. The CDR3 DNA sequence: TGTGCCTTGACAGAACACGAAGCTTTCTTT. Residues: CALTEHEAFF.

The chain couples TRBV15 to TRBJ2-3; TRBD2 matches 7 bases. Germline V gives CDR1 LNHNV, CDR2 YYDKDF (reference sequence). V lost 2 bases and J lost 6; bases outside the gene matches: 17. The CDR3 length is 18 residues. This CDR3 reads CATSRSRGGPGAADTQYF. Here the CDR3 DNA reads TGTGCCACCAGCAGATCCCGGGGAGGGCCGGGTGCGGCCGATACGCAGTATTTT. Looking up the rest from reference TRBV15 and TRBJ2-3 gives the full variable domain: DAMVIQNPRYQVTQFGKPVTLSCSQTLNHNVMYWYQQKSSQAPKLLFHYYDKDFNNEADTPDNFQSRRPNTSFCFLDIRSPGLGDTAMYLCATSRSRGGPGAADTQYFGPGTRLTVL.

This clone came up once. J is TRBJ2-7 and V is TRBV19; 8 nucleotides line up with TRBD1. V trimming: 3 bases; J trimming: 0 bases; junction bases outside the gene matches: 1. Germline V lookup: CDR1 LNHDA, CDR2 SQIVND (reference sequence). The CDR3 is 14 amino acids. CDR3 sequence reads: CASSMDRDSYEQYF. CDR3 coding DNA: TGTGCCAGTAGTATGGACAGGGACTCCTACGAGCAGTACTTC.